This record looks at one T cell receptor beta chain sequence and its context. Here immunoSEQ multiplex PCR was the method, and the copy in TCRdb shows in-frame clones only, minus some. Of around 250,000 clones listed, roughly 89% were seen once; the top ten hold just under 3%. This specimen comes from a study of Ad26.COV2.S vaccination and SARS-CoV-2 variants. Trimming removed 1 base at V and 5 bases at J, with 5 bases between. The CDR3 extends over 12 amino acids. Per the germline V gene, CDR1 is MGHRA and CDR2 is YSYEKL. Treatment indicated: roughly 19 received Ad26.COV2.S at low or high dose, single or two shots; several received placebo; per-sample allocation not given. Day 63 after the first vaccine or placebo injection was the time point for sampling. This person who donated was an adult of 18-55 years in Boston.

This chain uses TRBV4-1 with TRBJ2-5; D is unresolved. The starting material was peripheral blood, obtained in a trial of Ad26.COV2.S vaccine versus placebo. The clonotype was recovered from a person between 18 and 65 years old who received the Ad26.COV2.S COVID-19 vaccine or a placebo. The CDR3 nucleotides read TGCGCCAGCAGCCAAGGGGGTGAGACCCAGTACTTC. This translates into CASSQGGETQYF.